Described below is a single TCR beta chain sequence and its context. Antigen unknown. This sample is part of a study of cytomegalovirus exposure and HLA in healthy donors. A roughly 120-subject validation cohort, separate from the 666-subject first cohort, supplied the donors. General study findings and limits: Most sequenced TCRs were rare (though some public TCRs occurred in many donors).

Using immunoSEQ multiplex PCR, the repertoire was profiled, and TCRdb retains in-frame clones only, with some absent. The table includes 130,000 to 150,000 clones, 85% to 90% detected once. The specimen was PBMCs. The clonotype comes from a woman aged 25 to 45 in good health and CMV-seropositive.

The CDR3 sequence: CASRTGQNTEAFF. For the CDR3, the DNA is TGCGCCAGCAGGACGGGACAGAACACTGAAGCTTTCTTT. The chain carries TRBV5-1 and TRBJ1-1, with a tentative D call TRBD1 (6 bases). Germline V gene sequence: CDR1 SGHRS, CDR2 YFSETQ. This CDR3 contains 13 residues. V lost 5 bases and J lost 1, with 9 bases in between. Drawing the rest from reference TRBV5-1 and TRBJ1-1, the complete variable domain is KAGVTQTPRYLIKTRGQQVTLSCSPISGHRSVSWYQQTPGQGLQFLFEYFSETQRNKGNFPGRFSGRQFSNSRSEMNVSTLELGDSALYLCASRTGQNTEAFFGQGTRLTVV.